This TCR beta chain is drawn from a study of blood T cell repertoires in COVID-19. On the study more broadly: In each case, the material was cDNA or gDNA derived from T cells, B-cell-depleted T cells, or PBMCs.

This table comes from immunoSEQ multiplex PCR, and its TCRdb copy is limited to in-frame clones, with some not included. Of 65,000 to 85,000 clones listed, approximately 92% were seen once; the top ten hold 7.5% to 9%. Trimming took 6 bases from V and 2 from J; bases not matched to a gene: 7. Germline V lookup: CDR1 MGHDK, CDR2 SYGVNS. The CDR3 length is 16 residues. The sequence derives from a man aged 50 to 59 with active COVID-19. The specimen sequenced was peripheral blood. The chain links TRBV25-1 to TRBJ2-1; 10 bases align to TRBD2. The CDR3 sequence: CASRNSAGGPYNEQFF. The CDR3 DNA reads TGTGCCAGCAGAAACTCAGCGGGGGGGCCCTACAATGAGCAGTTCTTC.